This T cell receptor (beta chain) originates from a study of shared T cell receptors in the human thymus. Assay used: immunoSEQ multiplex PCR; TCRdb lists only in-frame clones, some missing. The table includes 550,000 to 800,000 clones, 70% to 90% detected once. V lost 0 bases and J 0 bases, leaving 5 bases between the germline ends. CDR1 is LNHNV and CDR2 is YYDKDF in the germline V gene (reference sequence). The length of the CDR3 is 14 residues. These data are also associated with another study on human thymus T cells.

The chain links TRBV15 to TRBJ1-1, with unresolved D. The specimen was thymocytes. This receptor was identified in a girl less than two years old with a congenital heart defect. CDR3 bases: TGTGCCACCAGCAGAGATGAGGTGAACACTGAAGCTTTCTTT. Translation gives CATSRDEVNTEAFF.